Below, 22 T cell receptor beta chains from the same sample are listed, as sequenced in a study of blood T cell repertoires in COVID-19. Sequenced by immunoSEQ multiplex PCR; TCRdb stores in-frame clones only, minus some. The sample lists about 280,000 clones, 85% occurring once. The sample consisted of PBMCs or T cells enriched from blood (not recorded which). The receptors stem from a woman in her forties or fifties who had recovered from COVID-19.

The V gene is TRBV5-1, the J gene TRBJ2-7, with D maybe TRBD1 (7 bases). Germline lookup yields CDR1 SGHRS and CDR2 YFSETQ. Trimming shortened V by 4 bases and J by 5 bases, and 16 bases separated the two germline ends. The CDR3 length is 14 residues. The CDR3 bases are TGCGCCAGCAGCCTGACAGGGAGGTGGAACGAGCAGTACTTC. Protein sequence: CASSLTGRWNEQYF.

The chain couples TRBV10-3 to TRBJ2-1; 11 bases are a match to TRBD2. The length of the CDR3 is 19 residues. J lost 0 bases, V lost 5 bases, and 12 bases had no gene match. Germline V gene sequence: CDR1 ENHRY, CDR2 SYGVKD. CDR3 nucleotide sequence: TGTGCCATCAGTACCGGGACTAGCGGACTAAGACGCTCCTACAATGAGCAGTTCTTC. The encoded protein is CAISTGTSGLRRSYNEQFF.

The chain couples TRBV10-3 to TRBJ2-3, with a possible D match to TRBD1 (6 bases). CDR1 is ENHRY and CDR2 is SYGVKD in the germline V gene. This CDR3 comprises 14 residues. V shed 10 bases and J shed 4 bases, with 18 bases lying between them. The CDR3 spells CATYQGGRADTQYF. The CDR3 DNA reads TGTGCCACCTACCAAGGGGGAAGGGCAGATACGCAGTATTTT.

The V call is TRBV30, the J call TRBJ2-3; 7 nucleotides agree with TRBD1. Germline V lookup: CDR1 GTSNPN, CDR2 SVGIG (reference sequence). CDR3 length: 15 residues. With V trimmed by 3 bases and J by 7 bases, 13 bases remained unmatched. The CDR3 sequence is CAWRLSGGLLYTQYF. The CDR3 nucleotides are TGTGCCTGGAGGCTATCAGGGGGTTTGCTATATACGCAGTATTTT.

This chain uses TRBV28 with TRBJ1-3; unclear D gene. Germline V gene lookup returns CDR1 MDHEN and CDR2 SYDVKM. This CDR3 has 14 amino acids. V was clipped by 6 bases and J by 0 bases, with 9 bases between them. Here the CDR3 DNA reads TGTGCCAGCAGCATCGCGGACTCTGGAAACACCATATATTTT. This sequence encodes CASSIADSGNTIYF.

The chain has TRBV20-1 and TRBJ1-4; D is unclear. Germline V gene data show CDR1 as DFQATT and CDR2 as SNEGSKA (reference sequence). The CDR3 consists of 11 residues. V gave up 6 bases and J gave up 13 bases, with 15 bases separating them. The CDR3 is CSAPEGRGLFF. In nucleotides, the CDR3 is TGCAGTGCCCCGGAAGGTCGAGGACTGTTTTTT.

This clone was detected only a few times. The V and J genes are TRBV30 and TRBJ2-1; D possibly corresponds to TRBD2 (5 bases). Germline lookup yields CDR1 GTSNPN and CDR2 SVGIG (reference sequence). V lost 4 bases and J lost 8, with 15 bases in between. This CDR3 has 13 residues. CDR3 sequence reads: CAWIPGSLDEQFF. As DNA, the CDR3 is TGTGCCTGGATTCCGGGAAGTTTGGATGAGCAGTTCTTC.

This chain uses TRBV4-1 with TRBJ2-2; weak D call: TRBD1 (6 bases). The CDR3 totals 13 residues. The V end lost 6 bases, the J end lost 5 bases, and 10 bases lay between the germline ends. From germline, CDR1 is MGHRA and CDR2 YSYEKL. The CDR3 nucleotides are TGCGCCAGCAGTCGCAGGGGAACCGGGGAGCTGTTTTTT. Its translation is CASSRRGTGELFF.

This sequence joins TRBV27 and TRBJ1-6, with D possibly TRBD1 on 5 matching bases. Germline CDR1 MNHEY, CDR2 SMNVEV (reference sequence). Trimming took off 6 bases at V and 9 bases at J, with 9 bases between the two ends. CDR3 length: 12 amino acids. CDR3 sequence: CASRNGGSPLHF. Here the CDR3 DNA reads TGTGCCAGCAGAAACGGGGGTTCACCCCTCCACTTT.

V gene TRBV5-1 combines with J gene TRBJ2-5; 9 bases line up with TRBD1. Germline V gene sequence: CDR1 SGHRS, CDR2 YFSETQ. The length of the CDR3 is 19 residues. Trimming at V came to 4 bases and at J to 5 bases, leaving 21 bases not matched to a gene. CDR3 nucleotide sequence: TGCGCCAGCAGCGGGGGGTATGTCGGGACAGGGATTTTGGCGGAGACCCAGTACTTC. Protein product: CASSGGYVGTGILAETQYF. Full variable domain (rest looked up from reference TRBV5-1 and TRBJ2-5): KAGVTQTPRYLIKTRGQQVTLSCSPISGHRSVSWYQQTPGQGLQFLFEYFSETQRNKGNFPGRFSGRQFSNSRSEMNVSTLELGDSALYLCASSGGYVGTGILAETQYFGPGTRLLVL.

V gene TRBV7-8 combines with J gene TRBJ1-3; unclear D gene. Germline CDR1 and CDR2: SGHVS and FQNEAQ. This CDR3 comprises 14 residues. Trimming took off 3 bases at V and 2 bases at J, with 8 bases between the two ends. As DNA, the CDR3 is TGTGCCAGCAGCTTTGGCCAGGCTGGAAACACCATATATTTT. The encoded protein is CASSFGQAGNTIYF.

The V call is TRBV27, the J call TRBJ1-2, with D possibly TRBD1 on 5 matching bases. This CDR3 is built from 14 residues. V was pared by 5 bases and J by 5 bases, with 15 bases between. Per germline, CDR1 MNHEY and CDR2 SMNVEV (reference sequence). The CDR3 region is CASSPGHNIYGYTF. CDR3 nucleotides: TGTGCCAGCAGTCCAGGACACAACATATATGGCTACACCTTC.

The rearrangement links TRBV5-1 to TRBJ2-7, with TRBD2 identical over 10 bases. The CDR3 spans 20 residues. Germline assignment: CDR1 SGHRS and CDR2 YFSETQ. V was clipped by 4 bases and J by 7 bases; unmatched bases: 26. The CDR3 here is CASSLEARTSGSYPLWEQYF. CDR3 DNA sequence: TGCGCCAGCAGCCTGGAGGCTAGGACTAGCGGATCCTACCCCTTGTGGGAGCAGTACTTC. The full variable domain, completed using reference TRBV5-1 and TRBJ2-7, is KAGVTQTPRYLIKTRGQQVTLSCSPISGHRSVSWYQQTPGQGLQFLFEYFSETQRNKGNFPGRFSGRQFSNSRSEMNVSTLELGDSALYLCASSLEARTSGSYPLWEQYFGPGTRLTVT.

The CDR3 reads CASSERDRSYNEQFF. CDR3 nucleotide sequence: TGTGCCAGCAGTGAAAGGGACAGATCCTACAATGAGCAGTTCTTC. V and J are TRBV25-1 and TRBJ2-1; 7 bases fit TRBD1. Germline V lookup: CDR1 MGHDK, CDR2 SYGVNS. CDR3 length: 15 residues. The V gene end was trimmed by 2 bases and the J gene end by 1 base; junction bases not matched to a gene: 2.

V and J are TRBV7-3 and TRBJ2-5; TRBD1 matches at 7 bases. V was pared by 5 bases and J by 2 bases, with 2 bases of the junction left unmatched. From germline, CDR1 is SGHTA and CDR2 FQGTGA. CDR3 size: 13 residues. CDR3 loop: CASSPGQQETQYF. CDR3 DNA: TGTGCCAGCAGCCCGGGACAGCAAGAGACCCAGTACTTC.

This chain uses TRBV15 with TRBJ2-3; possible D gene TRBD2, 5 bases. The CDR3 length is 14 residues. The germline V and J ends were trimmed by 1 base and 5 bases, with 10 bases remaining between them. Germline V gene lookup returns CDR1 LNHNV and CDR2 YYDKDF (reference sequence). In DNA form, the CDR3 reads TGTGCCACCAGCAGAGCGGGATCGGGAGATACGCAGTATTTT. It yields the protein CATSRAGSGDTQYF. Supplemented by reference TRBV15 and TRBJ2-3, the full variable domain reads DAMVIQNPRYQVTQFGKPVTLSCSQTLNHNVMYWYQQKSSQAPKLLFHYYDKDFNNEADTPDNFQSRRPNTSFCFLDIRSPGLGDTAMYLCATSRAGSGDTQYFGPGTRLTVL.

The chain has TRBV7-9 and TRBJ1-1; 9 positions match TRBD1. After removal of 1 base from V and 1 base from J, the junction contained 1 base not matched to a gene. The CDR3 is 15 residues long. Germline V gene data show CDR1 as SEHNR and CDR2 as FQNEAQ (reference sequence). CDR3 nucleotides: TGTGCCAGCAGCTTAGGGGACAGGGAGAACACTGAAGCTTTCTTT. Translated: CASSLGDRENTEAFF.

This clone was picked up one time. Here the CDR3 DNA reads TGTGCCAGCAGCGCTATCGGGATTCAGTACTTC. The encoded protein is CASSAIGIQYF. The V call is TRBV5-6, the J call TRBJ2-7; D may be TRBD2 (5 bases). From germline, CDR1 is SGHDT and CDR2 YYEEEE. V gave up 4 bases and J gave up 10 bases, with 12 bases separating them. The CDR3 consists of 11 residues.

The gene calls are TRBV5-8 and TRBJ2-5; TRBD2 agrees at 8 bases. CDR1 and CDR2 from the germline V gene are SGHTS and YDEGEE. This CDR3 region has 17 residues. Trimming at V came to 0 bases and at J to 0 bases, leaving 7 bases not matched to a gene. This chain's CDR3 is CASSLATIAGNQETQYF. The CDR3 DNA reads TGTGCCAGCAGCTTGGCCACTATAGCGGGGAACCAAGAGACCCAGTACTTC. Looking up the rest from reference TRBV5-8 and TRBJ2-5 gives the full variable domain: EAGVTQSPTHLIKTRGQQATLRCSPISGHTSVYWYQQALGLGLQFLLWYDEGEERNRGNFPPRFSGRQFPNYSSELNVNALELEDSALYLCASSLATIAGNQETQYFGPGTRLLVL.

The V gene is TRBV6-4, the J gene TRBJ2-2; D is unclear. From germline, CDR1 is MRHNA and CDR2 SNTAGT. V lost 4 bases, J lost 4 bases, and 10 bases lay in between. This CDR3 is 14 amino acids long. CDR3 in DNA: TGTGCCAGCAGTGCGGAGTTCTCCACCGGGGAGCTGTTTTTT. Amino acids: CASSAEFSTGELFF.

The J gene is TRBJ1-2, the V gene TRBV11-1; no reliable D call. V lost 5 bases to trimming and J lost 1 base, with 5 bases between them. This CDR3 has 12 amino acids. Germline V gives CDR1 SGHAT, CDR2 FQDESV (reference sequence). CDR3 in DNA: TGTGCCAGCAGCCCAAATAACTATGGCTACACCTTC. Translating it yields CASSPNNYGYTF.

V and J are TRBV30 and TRBJ1-4; TRBD1 aligns across 8 bases. The length of the CDR3 is 15 residues. Germline CDR1 reads GTSNPN; CDR2 reads SVGIG (reference sequence). With V trimmed by 1 base and J by 6 bases, 7 bases remained unmatched. This chain's CDR3 is CAWSAGGTGYEKLFF. CDR3 DNA sequence: TGTGCCTGGAGTGCCGGAGGGACAGGCTATGAAAAACTGTTTTTT.